Following are 8 T cell receptor beta chains from one sample sequenced in a study of blood T cells in healthy people across ages. Together with a sample-barcoded 5' primer, a J-beta primer mix was included in a second PCR lasting roughly 6 to 12 cycles. TCRdb passed the 5' RACE reads through MiXCR, listing each CDR3 protein once. Among some 900,000 distinct CDR3 sequences listed, about 48% were seen once. The material sequenced was blood. These receptors were obtained from a man under 40 in good health.

This clonotype came up a few times. V usage is TRBV7-2 and J usage is TRBJ2-7; 7 nucleotides agree with TRBD2. V was clipped by 0 bases and J by 3 bases; unmatched bases: 8. The length of the CDR3 is 16 residues. The germline V gene has CDR1 SGHTA and CDR2 FQGNSA. This CDR3 is CASSLASAGIFYEQYF. The DNA for the CDR3 is TGTGCCAGCAGCTTAGCTTCAGCGGGGATATTCTACGAGCAGTACTTC.

The V and J genes are TRBV6-1 and TRBJ2-1; 7 nucleotides align to TRBD2. Germline V gene lookup returns CDR1 MNHNS and CDR2 SASEGT. The CDR3 is 15 amino acids. Unmatched junction bases numbered 3, after V lost 1 base and J lost 3 bases. This CDR3 is CASSEGWGGYNEQFF. CDR3 nucleotides: TGTGCCAGCAGTGAAGGATGGGGGGGCTACAATGAGCAGTTCTTC.

The chain couples TRBV28 to TRBJ1-1; weak D call: TRBD1 (6 bases). Germline CDR1 is MDHEN and CDR2 is SYDVKM. This CDR3 region has 16 residues. V was pared by 5 bases and J by 4 bases, with 20 bases between. The CDR3 sequence: CASSPPRRGGSTEAFF. The DNA for the CDR3 is TGTGCCAGCAGTCCACCTCGGAGGGGGGGGAGCACTGAAGCTTTCTTT.

There are a few counts of this clonotype. V gene TRBV15 combines with J gene TRBJ2-7; D may be TRBD1 (7 bases). Germline values: CDR1 LNHNV, CDR2 YYDKDF (reference sequence). The CDR3 covers 13 residues. Trimming pared 8 bases from V and 2 bases from J, leaving 13 bases between. In nucleotides, the CDR3 is TGTGCCACCCCAGGGGGGAAGGCCTACGAGCAGTACTTC. The encoded protein is CATPGGKAYEQYF. The variable domain in full, with the rest retrieved from reference TRBV15 and TRBJ2-7, is DAMVIQNPRYQVTQFGKPVTLSCSQTLNHNVMYWYQQKSSQAPKLLFHYYDKDFNNEADTPDNFQSRRPNTSFCFLDIRSPGLGDTAMYLCATPGGKAYEQYFGPGTRLTVT.

The gene calls are TRBV4-1 and TRBJ2-7; TRBD1 agrees at 8 bases. Trimming at V came to 3 bases and at J to 0 bases, leaving 7 bases not matched to a gene. The CDR3 is 16 residues long. CDR1 is MGHRA and CDR2 is YSYEKL in the germline V gene. As DNA, the CDR3 is TGCGCCAGCAGCCAGCATCAGGGACAGGTCTCCTACGAGCAGTACTTC. This encodes CASSQHQGQVSYEQYF.

The V call is TRBV5-1, the J call TRBJ2-2; D not certain. Germline V gene lookup returns CDR1 SGHRS and CDR2 YFSETQ. This CDR3 comprises 15 residues. Trimming pared 2 bases from V and 4 bases from J, leaving 12 bases between. The CDR3 loop is CASSFEAGFTGELFF. In nucleotides, the CDR3 is TGCGCCAGCAGCTTCGAGGCCGGGTTCACCGGGGAGCTGTTTTTT.

V and J are TRBV5-6 and TRBJ1-4; D is undetermined. The CDR3 spans 15 residues. CDR1 is SGHDT and CDR2 is YYEEEE in the germline V gene. V was cut by 2 bases and J by 0 bases, with 8 bases left in between. The CDR3 DNA reads TGTGCCAGCAGCTTCCTGCCGGCAACTAATGAAAAACTGTTTTTT. Translation: CASSFLPATNEKLFF.

The chain joins TRBV7-2 to TRBJ2-3; D not resolved. The V end was cut by 5 bases, the J end by 0 bases, with 12 bases between. This CDR3 contains 15 residues. CDR1 SGHTA and CDR2 FQGNSA come from the germline V gene. The CDR3 spells CASSLQSTSTDTQYF. CDR3 nucleotides: TGTGCCAGCAGCCTACAGAGTACTAGCACAGATACGCAGTATTTT.